This T cell receptor (beta chain) was sequenced in a study of early T cells in non-severe SARS-CoV-2 infection. V was pared by 6 bases and J by 6 bases, with 14 bases between. The length of the CDR3 is 13 residues. Germline V lookup: CDR1 MNHEY, CDR2 SVGEGT. Findings of the study overall: Private and CD4 specificities were missed by VDJdb matching, skewed to anti-spike CD8.

TCRdb re-called the 5' RACE reads with MiXCR, one entry per CDR3 protein. The table shows some 50,000 distinct CDR3 sequences, with 7% to 10% occurring only once. This clonotype was detected ten times or more. Its antigen is currently unknown. The chain uses TRBV6-2 or TRBV6-3 and TRBJ2-5, with D perhaps matching TRBD2 (6 bases). Sample: whole blood. The clonotype was recovered from an adult who was a healthcare worker with PCR-confirmed SARS-CoV-2 infection or an uninfected control (not recorded which). This CDR3 reads CASSLSGRKTQYF. CDR3 nucleotides: TGTGCCAGCAGCCTATCAGGGAGGAAGACCCAGTACTTC.